The T cell receptor (beta chain) described here comes from a study of blood T cell repertoires in COVID-19. Assay used: immunoSEQ multiplex PCR; TCRdb lists only in-frame clones, some missing. The data hold about 480,000 clones, with around 89% observed a single time. The CDR3 covers 13 residues. Germline assignment: CDR1 KGHSH and CDR2 LQKENI. Trimming cost V 2 bases and J 5 bases; bases outside gene matches: 2. A word on this clone: The same CDR3 can be traced to other DNA sequences in this sample.

V and J are TRBV18 and TRBJ2-5, with 7 nucleotides matching TRBD1. The sequence was collected from a middle-aged woman who had recovered from COVID-19. The specimen sequenced was PBMCs or T cells enriched from blood (not recorded which). The DNA for the CDR3 is TGTGCCAGCTCACCAAGGGGGCGGGAGACCCAGTACTTC. It codes for CASSPRGRETQYF.